This entry lists 18 T cell receptor beta chains sequenced from one sample in a study of T cell responses to AZD1222 COVID-19 vaccine. Only in-frame clones appear in the TCRdb table, and some are missing; sequencing was by immunoSEQ multiplex PCR. The sample lists about 150,000 clones; about 90% were seen once. The sequences come from peripheral blood, collected 28 days after the second AZD1222 dose. The origin of the receptors is an adult who received the AZD1222 COVID-19 vaccine.

The J gene is TRBJ2-4, the V gene TRBV27; D remains ambiguous. This CDR3 region has 13 residues. The V end was cut by 5 bases, the J end by 7 bases, with 12 bases between. CDR1 and CDR2 (germline): MNHEY, SMNVEV (reference sequence). The CDR3 nucleotides read TGTGCCAGCAGTCCCTCGGGTGGGAACATTCAGTACTTC. This translates into CASSPSGGNIQYF.

This clone has just one count. The rearrangement uses TRBV19 and TRBJ1-2; 7 bases line up with TRBD1. The CDR3 extends over 13 amino acids. Looked up from germline, CDR1 is LNHDA and CDR2 is SQIVND (reference sequence). Trimming at V came to 10 bases and at J to 4 bases, leaving 9 bases not matched to a gene. In DNA, the CDR3 is TGTGCCACAACACCGGGACAGATCTATGGCTACACCTTC. Amino acids: CATTPGQIYGYTF.

J is TRBJ2-7 and V is TRBV7-9; the match to TRBD1 covers 7 bases. The CDR3 sequence is 15 residues long. Per the germline V gene, CDR1 is SEHNR and CDR2 is FQNEAQ (reference sequence). After removal of 2 bases from V and 2 bases from J, the junction contained 6 bases not matched to a gene. The CDR3 DNA is TGTGCCAGCAGCTTATCGGGACAGCCTCCCTACGAGCAGTACTTC. It specifies CASSLSGQPPYEQYF.

The chain has TRBV5-1 and TRBJ2-1; D is uncertain. Germline V gene lookup returns CDR1 SGHRS and CDR2 YFSETQ. The CDR3 length is 12 residues. With 3 bases removed from V and 6 bases from J, the gap between germline ends came to 7 bases. CDR3 coding DNA: TGCGCCAGCAGCTCGGGCGGCAATGAGCAGTTCTTC. Translation: CASSSGGNEQFF.

J is TRBJ1-2 and V is TRBV12-3 or TRBV12-4; D not certain. V gave up 8 bases and J gave up 3 bases, with 13 bases separating them. CDR3 length equals 13 residues. The DNA for the CDR3 is TGTGCCAGCCGAGAGAGGGTGGACTATGGCTACACCTTC. It codes for CASRERVDYGYTF.

The chain is built from TRBV6-5 and TRBJ2-2; D might be TRBD1 or TRBD2, each matching 5 bases. Trimming shortened V by 10 bases and J by 2 bases, and 14 bases separated the two germline ends. Germline V lookup: CDR1 MNHEY, CDR2 SVGAGI. This CDR3 has 14 amino acids. In nucleotides, the CDR3 is TGTGCCACCACTCCCGGGACCAACACCGGGGAGCTGTTTTTT. Translated, it gives CATTPGTNTGELFF.

CDR3 nucleotides: TGCGCCAGCAGTTACAAGGACAGGACCCCTATCGGGGGCTACACCTTC. Translation gives CASSYKDRTPIGGYTF. V gene TRBV5-1 combines with J gene TRBJ1-2, with 7 bases identical to TRBD1. V lost 5 bases, J lost 8 bases, and 18 bases stayed unmatched. The CDR3 loop spans 16 amino acids. Germline-derived CDR1 and CDR2 are SGHRS and YFSETQ.

This rearrangement joins TRBV5-1 to TRBJ2-2, with a possible D match to TRBD2 (5 bases). The V gene's germline CDR1 is SGHRS and CDR2 YFSETQ. Trimming stripped 3 bases from V and 1 base from J, with 10 bases between. The CDR3 consists of 15 residues. In DNA form, the CDR3 reads TGCGCCAGCAGCTCGGACTTATTGAACACCGGGGAGCTGTTTTTT. Residues: CASSSDLLNTGELFF.

DNA for the CDR3: TGCGCCAGCAGGGGACAGGGATTTGTCACTGAAGCTTTCTTT. Translation: CASRGQGFVTEAFF. The chain recombines TRBV5-1 with TRBJ1-1, with 9 positions matching TRBD1. V was clipped by 5 bases and J by 4 bases; unmatched bases: 6. This CDR3 is built from 14 residues. Germline loops: CDR1 SGHRS, CDR2 YFSETQ.

The chain is built from TRBV28 and TRBJ2-1, with a possible D match to TRBD2 (5 bases). Germline V gene data show CDR1 as MDHEN and CDR2 as SYDVKM. Trimming shortened V by 4 bases and J by 2 bases, and 12 bases separated the two germline ends. CDR3 length: 15 amino acids. The CDR3 reads CASSSPSGTYNEQFF. Here the CDR3 DNA reads TGTGCCAGCAGTTCCCCAAGCGGAACCTACAATGAGCAGTTCTTC. Complete variable domain (other parts from reference TRBV28 and TRBJ2-1): DVKVTQSSRYLVKRTGEKVFLECVQDMDHENMFWYRQDPGLGLRLIYFSYDVKMKEKGDIPEGYSVSREKKERFSLILESASTNQTSMYLCASSSPSGTYNEQFFGPGTRLTVL.

The chain couples TRBV19 to TRBJ1-1; D is unclear. Deletions cut 4 bases from V and 11 bases from J, with 20 bases between. Germline assignment: CDR1 LNHDA and CDR2 SQIVND (reference sequence). The CDR3 runs 14 residues. As DNA, the CDR3 is TGTGCCAGTAGTAGGCGGGAGGTGGTTCACGGGGCTTTCTTT. Protein sequence: CASSRREVVHGAFF.

V gene TRBV5-1 combines with J gene TRBJ2-7; D gene ambiguous. Germline V gives CDR1 SGHRS, CDR2 YFSETQ. Trimming shortened V by 2 bases and J by 1 base, and 4 bases separated the two germline ends. CDR3 size: 12 residues. The DNA of the CDR3 is TGCGCCAGCAGCTTACAGTCCTACGAGCAGTACTTC. As protein: CASSLQSYEQYF.

The genes are TRBV25-1 and TRBJ1-6, with D maybe TRBD1 (5 bases). The CDR3 has 14 residues. CDR1 and CDR2 (germline): MGHDK, SYGVNS. Between the trimmed V and J ends, which lost 2 bases and 7 bases, there was a span of 9 bases. CDR3 protein: CASSEVRENSPLHF. DNA for the CDR3: TGTGCCAGCAGTGAAGTCAGGGAAAATTCACCCCTCCACTTT.

The J gene is TRBJ1-3, the V gene TRBV12-5; no clear D. The CDR3 covers 11 residues. V lost 3 bases and J lost 7, with 4 bases in between. Germline V gene sequence: CDR1 LGHNT, CDR2 FRNRAP. The CDR3 is CASGFDNTIYF. CDR3 DNA sequence: TGTGCTAGTGGTTTTGATAACACCATATATTTT.

The V call is TRBV28, the J call TRBJ2-7, with D uncertain. The CDR3 is made up of 15 amino acids. Trimming took 8 bases from V and 1 from J, leaving 18 bases between them. Germline CDR1 MDHEN, CDR2 SYDVKM. The CDR3 nucleotides are TGTGCCAGCGTTCCTCACACGGTCGGATCCTACGAGCAGTACTTC. Protein sequence: CASVPHTVGSYEQYF.

This chain links TRBV10-1 with TRBJ1-2; D gene ambiguous. Per the germline V gene, CDR1 is WNHNN and CDR2 is SYGVQD (reference sequence). The germline V and J ends were trimmed by 3 bases and 0 bases, with 11 bases remaining between them. CDR3 length equals 15 residues. The CDR3 region is CASSEANTANYGYTF. The DNA of the CDR3 is TGCGCCAGCAGTGAAGCGAATACAGCTAACTATGGCTACACCTTC.

This clone was detected only a few times. The chain employs TRBV3-1 (or the pseudogene TRBV3-2) and TRBJ1-5; 7 bases map to TRBD1. The V gene end was trimmed by 0 bases and the J gene end by 6 bases; junction bases not matched to a gene: 5. This CDR3 contains 15 residues. Germline CDR1 reads LGHDT; CDR2 reads YNNKEL (reference sequence). The CDR3 region has the DNA TGTGCCAGCAGCCAAGATGCAGGGGGAGGTCAGCCCCAGCATTTT. Protein product: CASSQDAGGGQPQHF.

The gene calls are TRBV19 and TRBJ1-4, with a tentative D call TRBD1 (6 bases). The CDR3 consists of 14 residues. Germline V CDR1 and CDR2: LNHDA, SQIVND (reference sequence). V was pared by 4 bases and J by 7 bases, with 13 bases between. CDR3 loop: CASSTQGWIEKLFF. The CDR3 coding sequence is TGTGCCAGTAGTACACAGGGTTGGATTGAAAAACTGTTTTTT.